The 26 T cell receptor beta chains presented below share a single source sample, sequenced in a study of monozygotic twins with inflammatory bowel disease. TCRdb derives one entry per CDR3 protein from the 5' RACE reads, leaving out DNA. This sample's clone table lists over 100,000 distinct CDR3 sequences. Source material: blood. The receptors come from a human donor with ulcerative colitis or Crohn's disease, or a healthy co-twin of an affected twin (not recorded which).

CDR3 sequence reads: CASSLKVGGNQPQHF. The genes are TRBV5-6 and TRBJ1-5. The germline V gene encodes CDR1 SGHDT and CDR2 YYEEEE. The CDR3 spans 15 residues.

CDR3 sequence reads: CASSDTDTQYF. This chain links TRBV18 with TRBJ2-3. CDR1 and CDR2 (germline): KGHSH, LQKENI. This CDR3 contains 11 residues.

The chain is built from TRBV20-1 and TRBJ1-1; TCRdb's D call, TRBD1, is unchecked because there is no DNA. Germline CDR1 is DFQATT and CDR2 is SNEGSKA (reference sequence). The CDR3 is 14 amino acids. The CDR3 reads CSARDQGADTEAFF.

The chain carries TRBV20-1 and TRBJ2-3. CDR1 is DFQATT and CDR2 is SNEGSKA in the germline V gene (reference sequence). The CDR3 length is 15 residues. The CDR3 spells CSARDDTVGTDTQYF.

V and J are TRBV29-1 and TRBJ1-1; TCRdb's assignment of TRBD1 cannot be checked, as there is no DNA. This CDR3 has 13 amino acids. In germline, CDR1 is SQVTM, CDR2 ANQGSEA. The CDR3 protein is CSVEMGGYTEAFF.

V and J are TRBV27 and TRBJ1-2. In germline, CDR1 is MNHEY, CDR2 SMNVEV (reference sequence). The CDR3 contains 13 residues. CDR3 protein: CASSFVQSMAHTF.

This sequence joins TRBV24-1 and TRBJ2-3. The germline CDR1 and CDR2 sequences are KGHDR and SFDVKD. The CDR3 has 14 residues. The CDR3 spells CATSVTGSGDTQYF.

The genes are TRBV20-1 and TRBJ2-3; with no DNA, the TCRdb D assignment of TRBD1 cannot be verified. CDR1 DFQATT and CDR2 SNEGSKA come from the germline V gene (reference sequence). CDR3 length equals 14 residues. The CDR3 sequence is CSAWDRDGADTQYF.

The chain employs TRBV24-1 and TRBJ2-1; with no DNA, the TCRdb D assignment of TRBD2 cannot be verified. CDR1 is KGHDR and CDR2 is SFDVKD in the germline V gene. The CDR3 loop spans 19 amino acids. The CDR3 here is CATSAPLGSGGAGDNEQFF.

The chain uses TRBV2 and TRBJ2-4; TCRdb's assignment of TRBD2 cannot be checked, as there is no DNA. The V gene's germline CDR1 is SNHLY and CDR2 FYNNEI. The CDR3 has 14 amino acids. Here the CDR3 reads CASGEGITKNIQYF. The entire variable domain, with the rest obtained from reference TRBV2 and TRBJ2-4, is as follows: EPEVTQTPSHQVTQMGQEVILRCVPISNHLYFYWYRQILGQKVEFLVSFYNNEISEKSEIFDDQFSVERPDGSNFTLKIRSTKLEDSAMYFCASGEGITKNIQYFGAGTRLSVL.

The J gene is TRBJ2-1, the V gene TRBV12-3 or TRBV12-4. The CDR3 totals 12 residues. CDR3 in amino acids: CASSLNGYEQFF.

V usage is TRBV2 and J usage is TRBJ1-4. This CDR3 has 14 residues. The germline gives CDR1 SNHLY, CDR2 FYNNEI. CDR3: CASTTELANEKLFF.

V is TRBV7-2 and J is TRBJ2-5; TCRdb lists TRBD2, though no DNA is available to test this call. Germline V gene lookup returns CDR1 SGHTA and CDR2 FQGNSA. CDR3 length: 15 amino acids. The CDR3 loop reads CASSPFPSGQEIQYF. The full variable domain, in which reference TRBV7-2 and TRBJ2-5 provide the parts outside the CDR3, is GAGVSQSPSNKVTEKGKDVELRCDPISGHTALYWYRQSLGQGLEFLIYFQGNSAPDKSGLPSDRFSAERTGGSVSTLTIQRTQQEDSAVYLCASSPFPSGQEIQYFGPGTRLLVL.

The chain links TRBV4-1 to TRBJ1-5. The CDR3 has 16 residues. CDR1 is MGHRA and CDR2 is YSYEKL in the germline V gene. CDR3 sequence: CASSQDSGAGAQPQHF.

The V and J genes are TRBV7-3 and TRBJ2-7; TCRdb names TRBD2, which stays unverified in the absence of DNA. This CDR3 comprises 15 residues. CDR1 and CDR2 from the germline V gene are SGHTA and FQGTGA. The CDR3 here is CASSLSSGSSYEQYF. The entire variable domain, with the rest obtained from reference TRBV7-3 and TRBJ2-7, is as follows: GAGVSQTPSNKVTEKGKYVELRCDPISGHTALYWYRQSLGQGPEFLIYFQGTGAADDSGLPNDRFFAVRPEGSVSTLKIQRTERGDSAVYLCASSLSSGSSYEQYFGPGTRLTVT.

The chain combines TRBV12-3 or TRBV12-4 with TRBJ2-5; TCRdb picks TRBD1, but there is no DNA to check that call. The CDR3 spans 14 residues. CDR3 in amino acids: CASSLTAQKETQYF.

The chain carries TRBV11-3 and TRBJ1-1. The CDR3 extends over 13 amino acids. In germline, CDR1 is SGHNT, CDR2 YENEEA. The CDR3 region is CTSSREEDTEAFF.

The chain employs TRBV5-1 and TRBJ2-1; TCRdb gives TRBD2 as the D gene, but with no DNA this cannot be confirmed. Germline CDR1 and CDR2: SGHRS and YFSETQ. This CDR3 has 16 amino acids. CDR3 in amino acids: CASTPEDPSGNNEQFF. Supplemented by reference TRBV5-1 and TRBJ2-1, the full variable domain reads KAGVTQTPRYLIKTRGQQVTLSCSPISGHRSVSWYQQTPGQGLQFLFEYFSETQRNKGNFPGRFSGRQFSNSRSEMNVSTLELGDSALYLCASTPEDPSGNNEQFFGPGTRLTVL.

The gene calls are TRBV20-1 and TRBJ2-2. This CDR3 region has 14 residues. Germline V gives CDR1 DFQATT, CDR2 SNEGSKA (reference sequence). CDR3 sequence reads: CSARSSGNTGELFF.

The gene calls are TRBV19 and TRBJ2-2; as DNA is missing, the TRBD1 call by TCRdb cannot be tested. Germline V gives CDR1 LNHDA, CDR2 SQIVND (reference sequence). The CDR3 is made up of 12 amino acids. CDR3: CASTLGVGELFF.

The J gene is TRBJ2-7, the V gene TRBV20-1; TCRdb's D call of TRBD1 is untestable without DNA. Germline CDR1 DFQATT, CDR2 SNEGSKA (reference sequence). The CDR3 covers 14 residues. CDR3 amino acids: CSALGRTQVDEQYF.

The V and J genes are TRBV11-1 and TRBJ2-2; as DNA is missing, the TRBD1 call by TCRdb cannot be tested. Germline V gene lookup returns CDR1 SGHAT and CDR2 FQDESV (reference sequence). CDR3 size: 16 residues. The CDR3 loop reads CASSPNRGRDTGELFF.

CDR3 sequence: CSARAMWTGGVSYTGELFF. The chain joins TRBV20-1 to TRBJ2-2; TCRdb returns TRBD1, unconfirmable since there is no DNA. CDR3 length: 19 amino acids. Germline V gene sequence: CDR1 DFQATT, CDR2 SNEGSKA (reference sequence).

This chain uses TRBV6-1 with TRBJ2-2; lacking DNA, the TRBD1 call made by TCRdb goes unchecked. In germline, CDR1 is MNHNS, CDR2 SASEGT. This CDR3 has 14 residues. The CDR3 sequence is CASSPNTGIGELFF.

The genes are TRBV7-9 and TRBJ1-2; TCRdb's D call of TRBD1 is untestable without DNA. From germline, CDR1 is SEHNR and CDR2 FQNEAQ (reference sequence). The CDR3 has 12 amino acids. The CDR3 sequence is CASSPGQYGYTF.

The CDR3 reads CASSQEEIFYEQYF. The chain uses TRBV4-2 and TRBJ2-7. CDR3 length equals 14 residues. The germline V gene encodes CDR1 LGHNA and CDR2 YNFKEQ.